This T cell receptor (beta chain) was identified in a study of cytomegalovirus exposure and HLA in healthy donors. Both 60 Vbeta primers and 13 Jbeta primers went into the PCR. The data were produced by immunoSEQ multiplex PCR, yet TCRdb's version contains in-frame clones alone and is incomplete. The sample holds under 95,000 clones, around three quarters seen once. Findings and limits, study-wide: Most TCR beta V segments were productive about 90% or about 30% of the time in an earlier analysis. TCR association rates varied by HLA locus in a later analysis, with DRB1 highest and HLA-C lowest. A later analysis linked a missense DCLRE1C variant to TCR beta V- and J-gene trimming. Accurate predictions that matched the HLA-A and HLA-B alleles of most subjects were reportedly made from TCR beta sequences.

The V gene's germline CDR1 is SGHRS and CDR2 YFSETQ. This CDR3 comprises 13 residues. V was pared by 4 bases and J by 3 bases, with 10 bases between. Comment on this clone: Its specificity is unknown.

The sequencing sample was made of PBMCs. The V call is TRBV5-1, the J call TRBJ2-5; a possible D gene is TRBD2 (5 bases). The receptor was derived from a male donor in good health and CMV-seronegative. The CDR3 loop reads CASSPLREETQYF. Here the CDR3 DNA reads TGCGCCAGCAGCCCCCTGCGGGAAGAGACCCAGTACTTC.